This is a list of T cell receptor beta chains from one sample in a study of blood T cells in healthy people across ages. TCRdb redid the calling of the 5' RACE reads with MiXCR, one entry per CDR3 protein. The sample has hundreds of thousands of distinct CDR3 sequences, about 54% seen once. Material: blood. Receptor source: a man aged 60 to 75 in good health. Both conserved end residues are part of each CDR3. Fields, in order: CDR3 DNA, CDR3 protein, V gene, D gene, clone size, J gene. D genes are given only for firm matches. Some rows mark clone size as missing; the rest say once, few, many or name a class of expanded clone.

CDR3 DNA: TGCAGCGTTGTAGGACAACCTAGAGGTGCCTACGAGCAGTACTTC
CDR3 protein: CSVVGQPRGAYEQYF
V gene: TRBV29-1
D gene: -
clone size: -
J gene: TRBJ2-7

CDR3 DNA: TGTGCCAGCAAGAATGGCGGGGGCCAAGCTCAGTACTTC
CDR3 protein: CASKNGGGQAQYF
V gene: TRBV12-3/TRBV12-4
D gene: -
clone size: -
J gene: TRBJ2-7

CDR3 DNA: TGTGCCAGCAGCCCTCCCCGCGGGGCGCGGGGTGCCCAGTACTTC
CDR3 protein: CASSPPRGARGAQYF
V gene: TRBV11-1
D gene: -
clone size: -
J gene: TRBJ2-7

CDR3 DNA: TGTGCCAGCAGTGTTAGCGGCGAGCAGTACTTC
CDR3 protein: CASSVSGEQYF
V gene: TRBV2
D gene: -
clone size: -
J gene: TRBJ2-7

CDR3 DNA: TGTGCCAGCAGTGACAGGGGAGAAGAGACCCAGTACTTC
CDR3 protein: CASSDRGEETQYF
V gene: TRBV25-1
D gene: -
clone size: few
J gene: TRBJ2-5

CDR3 DNA: TGCGCCAGCAGCTTGGGTCACAACGGCCCTTACGAGCAGTACTTC
CDR3 protein: CASSLGHNGPYEQYF
V gene: TRBV5-1
D gene: -
clone size: -
J gene: TRBJ2-7

CDR3 DNA: TGTGCCAGCAGCAAAGAGAAGGACAGGGTGAGGTATGGCTACACCTTC
CDR3 protein: CASSKEKDRVRYGYTF
V gene: TRBV21-1
D gene: -
clone size: -
J gene: TRBJ1-2

CDR3 DNA: TGTGCCTGCCCAGACAGGACAGGGTCGTGGCTGGTCTACCGGGGGTTTTTT
CDR3 protein: CACPDRTGSWLVYRGFF
V gene: TRBV12-3/TRBV12-4
D gene: TRBD1
clone size: -
J gene: TRBJ1-4

CDR3 DNA: TGTGCCAGCAGTTACGGTGGGGACTCTGGAAACACCATATATTTT
CDR3 protein: CASSYGGDSGNTIYF
V gene: TRBV6-5
D gene: -
clone size: -
J gene: TRBJ1-3

CDR3 DNA: TGCAGCGTTGTGGAACAGGGGATTTACGAGCAGTACTTC
CDR3 protein: CSVVEQGIYEQYF
V gene: TRBV29-1
D gene: TRBD1
clone size: -
J gene: TRBJ2-7